This paragraph reports one TCR beta chain. What it binds is unknown. These data are taken from a study of OX40 agonist ivuxolimab in advanced cancers. In the study overall: Across the patients, intravenous ivuxolimab was delivered every 2 weeks at 0.01 to 10 mg/kg.

Overall study findings and caveats: At 0.1-3.0 mg/kg, partial responders had clonal expansion among the lowest observed.

The germline V gene encodes CDR1 ENHRY and CDR2 SYGVKD. With 9 bases clipped from V and 4 bases from J, the junction kept 5 bases outside the gene matches. This CDR3 spans 13 amino acids. Profiled with immunoSEQ multiplex PCR; TCRdb holds only in-frame clones, not every one. This sample carries about 110,000 clones, 75% to 95% of them seen once, and the ten largest clones take roughly 0.66%. This clonotype was sampled from an adult with an advanced solid tumor such as melanoma, head and neck, liver or kidney cancer. V gene TRBV10-3 combines with J gene TRBJ2-2, with 7 bases matching TRBD2. Here the sequenced sample was CD4+ or CD8+ T cells sorted from blood, taken in a trial of the OX40 agonist ivuxolimab. This CDR3 reads CAIGLEVTGELFF. The CDR3 DNA is TGTGCCATAGGACTAGAGGTCACCGGGGAGCTGTTTTTT.